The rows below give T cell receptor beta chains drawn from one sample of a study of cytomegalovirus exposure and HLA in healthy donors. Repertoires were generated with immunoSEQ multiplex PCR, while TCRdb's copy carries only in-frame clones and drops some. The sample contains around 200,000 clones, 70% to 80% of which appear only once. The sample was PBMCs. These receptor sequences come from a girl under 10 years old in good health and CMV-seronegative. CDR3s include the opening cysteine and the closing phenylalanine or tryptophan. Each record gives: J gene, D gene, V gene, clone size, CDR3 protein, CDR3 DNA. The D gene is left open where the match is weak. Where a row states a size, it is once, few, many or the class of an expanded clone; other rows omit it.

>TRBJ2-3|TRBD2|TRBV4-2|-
CASSQDRSGSADTQYF
TGTGCCAGCAGCCAAGATCGGAGCGGGAGTGCAGATACGCAGTATTTT
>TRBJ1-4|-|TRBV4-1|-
CASSQFQGSEKLFF
TGCGCCAGCAGCCAATTCCAGGGAAGCGAAAAACTGTTTTTT
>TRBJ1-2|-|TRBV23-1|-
CASSPDMPAGHGYTF
TGCGCCAGCAGTCCCGACATGCCGGCGGGGCATGGCTACACCTTC
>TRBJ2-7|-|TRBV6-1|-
CASQDSIGYEQYF
TGTGCCAGCCAAGACTCAATCGGCTACGAGCAGTACTTC
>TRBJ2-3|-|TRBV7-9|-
CASSLVKDTQYF
TGTGCCAGCAGCTTAGTCAAAGATACGCAGTATTTT
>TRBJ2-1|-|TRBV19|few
CASSPTPLVQVGNEQFF
TGTGCCAGTAGTCCCACCCCACTAGTCCAAGTCGGTAATGAGCAGTTCTTC
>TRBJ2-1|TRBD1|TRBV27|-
CASRDPRGPEFF
TGTGCCAGCAGGGACCCCAGGGGGCCCGAGTTCTTC
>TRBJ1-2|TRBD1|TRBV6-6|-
CASSTGGSNYGYTF
TGTGCCAGCAGTACAGGGGGCTCTAACTATGGCTACACCTTC
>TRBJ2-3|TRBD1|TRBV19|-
CASSTRQGIDTQYF
TGTGCCAGTAGTACGCGACAGGGGATAGATACGCAGTATTTT
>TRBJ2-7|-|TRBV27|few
CASPSGDSSYEQYF
TGTGCCAGCCCCTCGGGAGATTCCTCCTACGAGCAGTACTTC
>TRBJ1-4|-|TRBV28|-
CASSDRQNEKLFF
TGTGCCAGCAGTGACCGACAGAATGAAAAACTGTTTTTT
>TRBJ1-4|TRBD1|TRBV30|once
CAWSPRGTGREKLFF
TGTGCCTGGAGTCCTCGGGGGACAGGAAGAGAAAAACTGTTTTTT
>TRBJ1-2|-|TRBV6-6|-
CASSYSRAEANYGCTF
TGTGCCAGCAGTTACTCGAGGGCGGAAGCTAACTATGGCTGCACCTTC
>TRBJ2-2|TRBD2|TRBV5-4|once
CASSIAGGYSNTGELFF
TGTGCCAGCAGCATAGCGGGGGGCTACTCGAACACCGGGGAGCTGTTTTTT
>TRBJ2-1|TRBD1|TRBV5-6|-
CASRNFRETGAEYNEQFF
TGTGCCAGCAGAAACTTCCGCGAGACAGGGGCGGAGTACAATGAGCAGTTCTTC
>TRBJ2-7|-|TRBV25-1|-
CASSDPTGTPTYEQYF
TGTGCCAGCAGTGACCCGACCGGGACACCAACCTACGAGCAGTACTTC
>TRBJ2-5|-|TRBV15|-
CATSNGRGETQYF
TGTGCCACCAGCAATGGGAGAGGAGAGACCCAGTACTTC
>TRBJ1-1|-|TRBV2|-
CASSDGQTNTEAFF
TGTGCCAGCAGTGACGGACAGACGAACACTGAAGCTTTCTTT
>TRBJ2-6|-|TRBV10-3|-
CAISVSSGANVLTF
TGTGCCATCAGTGTCAGCTCTGGGGCCAACGTCCTGACTTTC
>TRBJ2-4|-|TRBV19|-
CASSMDRAKNIQYF
TGTGCCAGTAGTATGGACAGAGCCAAAAACATTCAGTACTTC
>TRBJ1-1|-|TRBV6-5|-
CASSRTVNTEAFF
TGTGCCAGCAGTAGGACAGTGAACACTGAAGCTTTCTTT
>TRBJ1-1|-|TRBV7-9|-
CASSLSGGMNTEAFF
TGTGCCAGCAGCTTAAGTGGAGGAATGAACACTGAAGCTTTCTTT
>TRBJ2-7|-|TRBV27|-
CASSQGDGGLFYEQYF
TGTGCCAGCAGTCAGGGAGACGGGGGGCTTTTCTACGAGCAGTACTTC
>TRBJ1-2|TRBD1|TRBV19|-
CASSARTGGFYSGYTF
TGTGCCAGTAGTGCCCGTACAGGGGGTTTTTACTCTGGCTACACCTTC
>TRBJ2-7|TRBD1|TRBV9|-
CASSVNGQGPYEQYF
TGTGCCAGCAGCGTAAATGGACAGGGTCCCTACGAGCAGTACTTC
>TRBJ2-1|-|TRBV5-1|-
CASSPPSNEQFF
TGCGCCAGCAGCCCCCCTAGCAATGAGCAGTTCTTC
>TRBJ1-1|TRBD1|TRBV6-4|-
CASSDLGQANKGGTEAFF
TGTGCCAGCAGCGATTTGGGACAGGCCAACAAGGGGGGCACTGAAGCTTTCTTT
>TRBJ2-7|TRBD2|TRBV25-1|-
CASSDSGLAGVPYEQYF
TGTGCCAGCAGTGATTCTGGACTAGCGGGAGTCCCCTACGAGCAGTACTTC
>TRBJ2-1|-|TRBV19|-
CASSIELWRGSYNEQFF
TGTGCCAGTAGTATAGAACTTTGGCGGGGATCCTACAATGAGCAGTTCTTC
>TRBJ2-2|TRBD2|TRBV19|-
CASKEGLGNTGELFF
TGTGCCAGTAAGGAGGGACTAGGTAACACCGGGGAGCTGTTTTTT
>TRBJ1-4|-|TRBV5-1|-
CASSFWGATNEKLFF
TGCGCCAGCAGCTTTTGGGGGGCAACTAATGAAAAACTGTTTTTT
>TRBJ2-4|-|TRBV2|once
CASVGLAKNIQYF
TGTGCCAGCGTGGGCCTAGCCAAAAACATTCAGTACTTC
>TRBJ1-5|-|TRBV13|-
CASSRKQEIQLNQPQHF
TGTGCCAGCAGCCGAAAACAGGAGATACAATTAAATCAGCCCCAGCATTTT
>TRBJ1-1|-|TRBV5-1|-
CASSLTSGGGSYEAFF
TGCGCCAGCAGCTTGACCTCGGGGGGGGGATCATATGAAGCTTTCTTT
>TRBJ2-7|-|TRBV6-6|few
CASRRRLSYEQYF
TGTGCCAGCAGGCGGAGACTTTCCTACGAGCAGTACTTC
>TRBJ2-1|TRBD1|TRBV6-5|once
CASSQQGAGEQFF
TGTGCCAGCAGTCAACAGGGGGCCGGTGAGCAGTTCTTC
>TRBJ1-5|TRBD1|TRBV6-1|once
CASSDPGQGNQPQHF
TGTGCCAGCAGTGATCCGGGACAGGGCAATCAGCCCCAGCATTTT
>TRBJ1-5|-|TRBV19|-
CASSIVIGRGPYQPQHF
TGTGCCAGTAGTATAGTTATAGGCAGGGGACCATATCAGCCCCAGCATTTT
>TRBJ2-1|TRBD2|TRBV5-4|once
CASINSGVPGGPGNEQFF
TGTGCCAGCATCAACTCGGGTGTCCCGGGAGGGCCGGGTAATGAGCAGTTCTTC
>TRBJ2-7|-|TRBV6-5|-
CASSYGQLTYEQYF
TGTGCCAGCAGTTATGGACAGCTAACCTACGAGCAGTACTTC
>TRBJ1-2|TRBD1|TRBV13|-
CASSLGTAGGDHSGYGYTF
TGTGCCAGCAGCTTAGGAACGGCAGGGGGAGACCATTCTGGCTATGGCTACACCTTC
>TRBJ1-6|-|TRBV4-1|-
CASSVGAAYNSPLHF
TGCGCCAGCAGCGTGGGGGCAGCCTATAATTCACCCCTCCACTTT
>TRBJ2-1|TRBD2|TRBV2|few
CASRGLAGLSYNEQFF
TGTGCCAGCAGGGGACTAGCGGGGTTATCCTACAATGAGCAGTTCTTC
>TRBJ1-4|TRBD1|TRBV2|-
CASTDRGLEKLFF
TGTGCCAGCACCGACAGGGGGCTTGAAAAACTGTTTTTT
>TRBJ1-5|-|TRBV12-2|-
CASRLAGGSNRFNQPQHF
TGTGCAAGTCGCTTAGCGGGAGGGTCTAACAGGTTCAATCAGCCCCAGCATTTT
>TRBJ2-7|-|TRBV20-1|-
CSAPGLNEQYF
TGCAGTGCCCCAGGACTCAACGAGCAGTACTTC